This passage covers 26 T cell receptor beta chains from one sample sequenced in a study of PD-L1 blockade in urothelial cancer. The table came from immunoSEQ multiplex PCR; TCRdb's copy has only in-frame clones and leaves some out. This repertoire shows 70,000 or so clones, under 90% found once; its top ten account for 4.7%. The sequences come from PBMCs, collected around atezolizumab (anti-PD-L1) treatment. The receptor set was obtained from an older man with urothelial cancer.

This chain connects TRBV7-8 to TRBJ1-4; TRBD1 is a possible D gene (5 bases). CDR3 length: 16 amino acids. Trimming stripped 5 bases from V and 0 bases from J, with 13 bases between. Germline V lookup: CDR1 SGHVS, CDR2 FQNEAQ. This CDR3 is CASSKRQSPTNEKLFF. The CDR3 DNA reads as TGTGCCAGCAGCAAAAGACAGAGCCCAACTAATGAAAAACTGTTTTTT.

The rearrangement uses TRBV27 and TRBJ2-3; 9 bases line up with TRBD1. Germline values: CDR1 MNHEY, CDR2 SMNVEV (reference sequence). The CDR3 totals 13 residues. V lost 5 bases to trimming and J lost 6 bases; unmatched junction nucleotides: 3. In nucleotides, the CDR3 is TGTGCCAGCAGTCTCGACAGGGGGGATACGCAGTATTTT. The encoded protein is CASSLDRGDTQYF.

The rearrangement joins TRBV6-5 to TRBJ2-3; possible D gene TRBD2, 6 bases. From germline, CDR1 is MNHEY and CDR2 SVGAGI. The V end was cut by 0 bases, the J end by 2 bases, with 12 bases between. The CDR3 is 16 amino acids. The CDR3: CASSYSSGYTTDTQYF. In DNA form, the CDR3 reads TGTGCCAGCAGTTACTCAAGCGGGTATACCACAGATACGCAGTATTTT.

The chain joins TRBV18 to TRBJ1-1; 9 bases fit TRBD1. This CDR3 spans 16 amino acids. Germline V lookup: CDR1 KGHSH, CDR2 LQKENI. V lost 3 bases, J lost 0 bases, and 5 bases stayed unmatched. The CDR3 DNA reads TGTGCCAGCTCACCTGGGGGACAGGGTCTGAACACTGAAGCTTTCTTT. The encoded protein is CASSPGGQGLNTEAFF.

This clone has only one observation. V and J are TRBV11-3 and TRBJ2-1; tentative D call: TRBD2 (6 bases). Germline lookup yields CDR1 SGHNT and CDR2 YENEEA. This CDR3 spans 13 amino acids. Trimming removed 4 bases at V and 6 bases at J, with 10 bases between. Here the CDR3 DNA reads TGTGCCAGCAGCTCGGGACTCTCCAATGAGCAGTTCTTC. Translation gives CASSSGLSNEQFF.

This clone occurred once. This chain links TRBV28 with TRBJ1-1; D gene unclear. Germline loops: CDR1 MDHEN, CDR2 SYDVKM. The CDR3 spans 14 residues. V lost 5 bases and J lost 2, with 12 bases in between. CDR3 coding DNA: TGTGCCAGCAGTCCCCTTGTTCCTAACACTGAAGCTTTCTTT. Its translation: CASSPLVPNTEAFF.

CDR3 sequence reads: CASSLAAGRNTEAFF. The CDR3 DNA is TGCGCCAGCAGCTTGGCAGCGGGGAGGAACACTGAAGCTTTCTTT. The chain combines TRBV5-1 with TRBJ1-1; no clear D. V gave up 0 bases and J gave up 1 base, with 10 bases separating them. Germline V CDR1 and CDR2: SGHRS, YFSETQ. This CDR3 spans 15 amino acids.

In this sample, this clone turned up once. The chain employs TRBV28 and TRBJ2-7; tentative D call: TRBD1 (5 bases). The germline gives CDR1 MDHEN, CDR2 SYDVKM. Deletions cut 3 bases from V and 7 bases from J, with 10 bases between. CDR3 size: 12 residues. The CDR3 loop is CASSLTAGEQYF. For the CDR3, the DNA is TGTGCCAGCAGTTTGACAGCCGGGGAGCAGTACTTC.

The chain is built from TRBV9 and TRBJ2-5; weak D call: TRBD1 (6 bases). The CDR3 spans 14 residues. The ends were cut back, 4 bases at V and 4 bases at J, with 14 bases in the middle. Looked up from germline, CDR1 is SGDLS and CDR2 is YYNGEE. The CDR3 region is CASSPDRWGETQYF. The CDR3 bases are TGTGCCAGCAGCCCCGACAGGTGGGGAGAGACCCAGTACTTC.

The chain employs TRBV27 and TRBJ2-3; D perhaps matches TRBD2 (5 bases). Per the germline V gene, CDR1 is MNHEY and CDR2 is SMNVEV (reference sequence). V lost 5 bases, J lost 5 bases, and 5 bases lay in between. CDR3 length: 11 amino acids. Written as DNA, the CDR3 is TGTGCCAGCAGTCGGGGAGATACGCAGTATTTT. Amino acids: CASSRGDTQYF.

The genes are TRBV5-1 and TRBJ2-7; D gene ambiguous. Germline V gene data show CDR1 as SGHRS and CDR2 as YFSETQ. V was shortened by 4 bases and J by 0 bases, with 8 bases between the two germline ends. This CDR3 is built from 13 residues. The CDR3 here is CASSHSISYEQYF. The CDR3, as DNA: TGCGCCAGCAGCCACAGCATCTCCTACGAGCAGTACTTC.

The genes are TRBV9 and TRBJ2-7; 7 bases line up with TRBD1. This CDR3 is built from 15 residues. The junction had 9 bases not matched to a gene; V was cut back by 4 bases and J by 2 bases. Per germline, CDR1 SGDLS and CDR2 YYNGEE. DNA for the CDR3: TGTGCCAGCAGCCCTACCACAGGGGCCACCTACGAGCAGTACTTC. This sequence encodes CASSPTTGATYEQYF.

V is TRBV7-9 and J is TRBJ2-5; D is possibly TRBD2 (5 bases). Germline V lookup: CDR1 SEHNR, CDR2 FQNEAQ (reference sequence). V dropped 1 base and J dropped 3 bases, with 6 bases sitting between them. CDR3 length: 13 residues. CDR3 amino acids: CASSLGLKETQYF. DNA for the CDR3: TGTGCCAGCAGCTTAGGACTAAAAGAGACCCAGTACTTC.

This chain links TRBV2 with TRBJ2-7; possibly TRBD1 for D (5 bases). The CDR3 is made up of 15 amino acids. CDR1 SNHLY and CDR2 FYNNEI come from the germline V gene. Trimming stripped 6 bases from V and 0 bases from J, with 15 bases between. The CDR3: CASRGRAFLSYEQYF. The CDR3 DNA is TGTGCCAGCAGAGGCAGGGCTTTCCTCTCCTACGAGCAGTACTTC.

The chain recombines TRBV5-1 with TRBJ2-5; 10 bases fit TRBD2. V shed 2 bases and J 1 base; nucleotides not matched to a gene: 2. This CDR3 comprises 15 residues. CDR1 and CDR2 (germline): SGHRS, YFSETQ. The CDR3 loop reads CASSFGTSVQETQYF. The CDR3 DNA reads TGCGCCAGCAGCTTCGGGACTAGCGTCCAAGAGACCCAGTACTTC.

The V gene is TRBV6-6, the J gene TRBJ2-7, with D maybe TRBD1 (6 bases). The V gene lost 6 bases and the J gene lost 4 bases, with 13 bases spanning the gap. In germline, CDR1 is MNHNY, CDR2 SVGAGI (reference sequence). This CDR3 has 13 residues. CDR3 in amino acids: CASSPRDKYEQYF. As DNA, the CDR3 is TGTGCCAGCAGCCCCAGGGACAAATACGAGCAGTACTTC.

The chain uses TRBV10-3 and TRBJ1-4; TRBD1 is a possible D gene (5 bases). The V end was cut by 2 bases, the J end by 3 bases, with 10 bases between. The CDR3 is made up of 15 amino acids. Germline V gene data show CDR1 as ENHRY and CDR2 as SYGVKD. The CDR3 bases are TGTGCCATCAGTGAGAAGGGGTTAGCTAATGAAAAACTGTTTTTT. Translated, it gives CAISEKGLANEKLFF.

Notes on this clone: Other DNA sequences of this sample code for an identical CDR3. This chain uses TRBV28 with TRBJ2-2; D call uncertain. Germline V gene data show CDR1 as MDHEN and CDR2 as SYDVKM. V was pared by 4 bases and J by 3 bases, with 9 bases between. The CDR3 contains 14 residues. CDR3 DNA: TGTGCCAGCAGTTCCCCCGGAGACACCGGGGAGCTGTTTTTT. The encoded protein is CASSSPGDTGELFF. The full variable domain, completed using reference TRBV28 and TRBJ2-2, is DVKVTQSSRYLVKRTGEKVFLECVQDMDHENMFWYRQDPGLGLRLIYFSYDVKMKEKGDIPEGYSVSREKKERFSLILESASTNQTSMYLCASSSPGDTGELFFGEGSRLTVL.

CDR3: CASSHSGTPLSNQPQHF. Written as DNA, the CDR3 is TGCGCCAGCAGTCACTCCGGGACACCCTTGAGCAATCAGCCCCAGCATTTT. This chain links TRBV23-1 with TRBJ1-5; a possible D gene is TRBD1 (6 bases). TRBV23-1 is treated as an ORF (open reading frame) with a function not yet certain. Trimming took off 3 bases at V and 1 base at J, with 16 bases between the two ends. CDR3 length equals 17 residues.

This chain connects TRBV18 to TRBJ2-1; no definite D call. V dropped 4 bases and J dropped 5 bases, with 6 bases sitting between them. Germline lookup yields CDR1 KGHSH and CDR2 LQKENI. This CDR3 has 12 amino acids. The chain's CDR3 is CASSHPNNEQFF. The CDR3 DNA sequence: TGTGCCAGCTCACACCCTAACAATGAGCAGTTCTTC.

This chain joins TRBV6-1 and TRBJ2-3, with 9 nucleotides matching TRBD2. The J segment lost 3 bases and the V segment lost 3 bases, leaving 13 bases of the junction unmatched. CDR3 size: 18 residues. CDR1 MNHNS and CDR2 SASEGT come from the germline V gene. The CDR3 DNA follows: TGTGCCAGCAGTGAGTCGAGGGGCGGGAGGGCCACGACAGATACGCAGTATTTT. This encodes CASSESRGGRATTDTQYF.

The rearrangement joins TRBV9 to TRBJ2-7; 9 bases line up with TRBD1. The germline V gene has CDR1 SGDLS and CDR2 YYNGEE. The CDR3 covers 14 residues. The trim removed 3 bases at V and 4 bases at J, leaving 5 bases unmatched. The CDR3 region has the DNA TGTGCCAGCAGCGGGGGGACAGGGTTGTACGAGCAGTACTTC. It translates to CASSGGTGLYEQYF.

The rearrangement uses TRBV7-9 and TRBJ2-1; D may be TRBD2 (6 bases). Trimming stripped 4 bases from V and 0 bases from J, with 13 bases between. This CDR3 has 16 amino acids. Germline assignment: CDR1 SEHNR and CDR2 FQNEAQ (reference sequence). CDR3 sequence reads: CASSSIAVSSYNEQFF. The DNA for the CDR3 is TGTGCCAGCAGCTCAATAGCGGTCAGCTCCTACAATGAGCAGTTCTTC.

This clone was seen once. The chain carries TRBV25-1 and TRBJ2-5; 9 bases fit TRBD2. The CDR3 loop spans 15 amino acids. From germline, CDR1 is MGHDK and CDR2 SYGVNS. V trimming: 5 bases; J trimming: 4 bases; junction bases outside the gene matches: 8. CDR3 protein: CASSSSGKDAETQYF. CDR3 in DNA: TGTGCCAGCAGTTCTAGCGGGAAAGACGCAGAGACCCAGTACTTC.

The V gene is TRBV6-1, the J gene TRBJ2-7, with 9 bases matching TRBD2. After removal of 2 bases from V and 5 bases from J, the junction contained 7 bases not matched to a gene. CDR1 is MNHNS and CDR2 is SASEGT in the germline V gene. The CDR3 runs 15 residues. The CDR3 nucleotides read TGTGCCAGCAGTGAATTTAGCGGGAGAGGTAACGAGCAGTACTTC. Its protein product is CASSEFSGRGNEQYF.

This chain connects TRBV7-9 to TRBJ2-7; 11 bases line up with TRBD2. Germline V CDR1 and CDR2: SEHNR, FQNEAQ (reference sequence). V shed 5 bases, J shed 4 bases, and the junction held 7 bases outside the gene matches. The CDR3 runs 15 residues. Here the CDR3 reads CASSPRLAGKYEQYF. The DNA for the CDR3 is TGTGCCAGCAGCCCACGACTAGCGGGAAAGTACGAGCAGTACTTC.